Shown below are 4 T cell receptor beta chains from a single sample sequenced in a study of blood T cell repertoires in COVID-19. Only in-frame clones appear in the TCRdb table, and some are missing; sequencing was by immunoSEQ multiplex PCR. The sample has about 73,000 clones, 82% seen once. What was sequenced was peripheral blood. These receptors all stem from a woman between 55 and 75 years old with acute or convalescent COVID-19.

The rearrangement joins TRBV7-2 to TRBJ1-5; 8 bases map to TRBD1. With 0 bases clipped from V and 1 base from J, the junction kept 5 bases outside the gene matches. The CDR3 contains 17 residues. Per germline, CDR1 SGHTA and CDR2 FQGNSA. CDR3 DNA: TGTGCCAGCAGCTTAGCGAGGCAGGGGGCGAGCAATCAGCCCCAGCATTTT. Protein product: CASSLARQGASNQPQHF. Full variable domain (missing parts from reference TRBV7-2 and TRBJ1-5): GAGVSQSPSNKVTEKGKDVELRCDPISGHTALYWYRQSLGQGLEFLIYFQGNSAPDKSGLPSDRFSAERTGGSVSTLTIQRTQQEDSAVYLCASSLARQGASNQPQHFGDGTRLSIL.

This clone was seen a few times. The chain uses TRBV30 and TRBJ2-2; the match to TRBD2 covers 11 bases. This CDR3 is built from 16 residues. CDR1 and CDR2 from the germline V gene are GTSNPN and SVGIG (reference sequence). V lost 1 base to trimming and J lost 6 bases; unmatched junction nucleotides: 7. DNA for the CDR3: TGTGCCTGGAGTGGACTAGCGGGGTCCTCCGCCGGGGAGCTGTTTTTT. Protein sequence: CAWSGLAGSSAGELFF.

The chain couples TRBV30 to TRBJ1-1; D may be TRBD1 (5 bases). Germline V gene sequence: CDR1 GTSNPN, CDR2 SVGIG (reference sequence). The V end lost 5 bases, the J end lost 5 bases, and 12 bases lay between the germline ends. This CDR3 contains 12 residues. In DNA form, the CDR3 reads TGTGCCTGGGCTCGGGGGAGAACTGAAGCTTTCTTT. It specifies CAWARGRTEAFF.

This clone was picked up one time. The chain combines TRBV18 with TRBJ1-5; the D gene is possibly TRBD1 (5 bases). The germline V gene encodes CDR1 KGHSH and CDR2 LQKENI. The CDR3 totals 17 residues. Trimming removed 5 bases from V and 1 base from J, with 18 bases in between. CDR3 coding DNA: TGTGCCAGCTCATCCGAGGCGGGGACTCTGAGCAATCAGCCCCAGCATTTT. Protein: CASSSEAGTLSNQPQHF.